What follows are 17 T cell receptor beta chains derived from one specimen sequenced in a study of monozygotic twins with inflammatory bowel disease. TCRdb reprocessed the 5' RACE reads and stores each CDR3 protein as one record, lacking DNA. The sample has about 160,000 distinct CDR3 sequences. Sequences were obtained from blood. These TCRs come from a human donor with ulcerative colitis or Crohn's disease, or a healthy co-twin of an affected twin (not recorded which).

V usage is TRBV10-2 and J usage is TRBJ1-1. Germline CDR1 reads WSHSY; CDR2 reads SAAADI. CDR3 length: 13 residues. This chain's CDR3 is CASTAAVNTEAFF.

This chain links TRBV20-1 with TRBJ2-3; TCRdb picks TRBD2, but there is no DNA to check that call. The CDR3 is 15 amino acids. The V gene's germline CDR1 is DFQATT and CDR2 SNEGSKA (reference sequence). The CDR3 is CSAPGLAGGSDTQYF.

CDR3 region: CAWARQATLFF. J is TRBJ1-4 and V is TRBV30. CDR3 length equals 11 residues. In germline, CDR1 is GTSNPN, CDR2 SVGIG (reference sequence).

The V and J genes are TRBV4-1 and TRBJ1-5. The CDR3 runs to 13 residues. CDR1 is MGHRA and CDR2 is YSYEKL in the germline V gene. CDR3: CASSQDSNQPQHF.

This CDR3 is CASSLLRASTEAFF. The J gene is TRBJ1-1, the V gene TRBV11-1; TCRdb proposes TRBD1, but this gene call is untestable without DNA. Germline assignment: CDR1 SGHAT and CDR2 FQDESV (reference sequence). The CDR3 is 14 residues long.

CDR3 residues: CASSVPTPGEKLFF. V gene TRBV2 combines with J gene TRBJ1-4; TCRdb gives TRBD1 as the D gene, but with no DNA this cannot be confirmed. Looked up from germline, CDR1 is SNHLY and CDR2 is FYNNEI. The CDR3 totals 14 residues. Full variable domain (outside the CDR3, taken from reference TRBV2 and TRBJ1-4): EPEVTQTPSHQVTQMGQEVILRCVPISNHLYFYWYRQILGQKVEFLVSFYNNEISEKSEIFDDQFSVERPDGSNFTLKIRSTKLEDSAMYFCASSVPTPGEKLFFGSGTQLSVL.

The rearrangement uses TRBV18 and TRBJ2-7; TCRdb's D gene call, TRBD1, goes unchecked for lack of DNA. The CDR3 is 14 residues long. CDR1 and CDR2 (germline): KGHSH, LQKENI. The CDR3 here is CASSPLRGRYEQYF.

The rearrangement joins TRBV7-2 to TRBJ2-3; absent DNA, TCRdb's TRBD2 call cannot be checked. Germline V gives CDR1 SGHTA, CDR2 FQGNSA. The CDR3 consists of 16 residues. The chain's CDR3 is CASRFGTSGRVDTQYF.

The V and J genes are TRBV5-1 and TRBJ1-6; the D gene TCRdb calls, TRBD1, cannot be checked with no DNA. The CDR3 consists of 15 residues. Germline CDR1 reads SGHRS; CDR2 reads YFSETQ. The CDR3 sequence: CASSPAGGSNSPLHF.

The chain recombines TRBV5-1 with TRBJ2-7; the TCRdb D gene call, TRBD2, has no DNA to confirm it. Germline CDR1 SGHRS, CDR2 YFSETQ. This CDR3 region has 15 residues. The CDR3 loop reads CASSSEPSGRGEQYF.

The V gene is TRBV7-2, the J gene TRBJ1-6; as DNA is missing, the TRBD1 call by TCRdb cannot be tested. Per the germline V gene, CDR1 is SGHTA and CDR2 is FQGNSA. There are 15 residues in the CDR3. The CDR3 loop reads CASSLIMGGDSPLHF.

The CDR3 is CASTIGGPNEQFF. The chain combines TRBV7-6 with TRBJ2-1; TCRdb selects TRBD2, and the lack of DNA leaves this call unchecked. The germline V gene has CDR1 SGHVS and CDR2 FNYEAQ. This CDR3 region has 13 residues.

CDR3 in amino acids: CSARVITHYSEQYF. The V and J genes are TRBV20-1 and TRBJ2-7. The CDR3 consists of 14 residues. Germline V CDR1 and CDR2: DFQATT, SNEGSKA (reference sequence).

The chain recombines TRBV27 with TRBJ2-3; TCRdb calls TRBD1, which cannot be checked without DNA. CDR3 size: 14 residues. Germline CDR1 is MNHEY and CDR2 is SMNVEV (reference sequence). The CDR3 loop reads CASSPSPFTDTQYF.

The rearrangement links TRBV29-1 to TRBJ2-5; TCRdb designates TRBD1, a call that cannot be tested without DNA. Germline V gene data show CDR1 as SQVTM and CDR2 as ANQGSEA. The CDR3 totals 13 residues. The CDR3: CSVEQGSQETQYF.

The V and J genes are TRBV19 and TRBJ2-1; the D call of TRBD2 rests on TCRdb alone, since no DNA is present to check it. Germline assignment: CDR1 LNHDA and CDR2 SQIVND (reference sequence). The CDR3 is 16 amino acids. The CDR3 sequence is CASSGLAGVAPYEQFF.

CDR3 amino acids: CASSLRPGQGNSPLHF. The chain has TRBV28 and TRBJ1-6; TCRdb outputs TRBD1, but without DNA this stays unchecked. The CDR3 extends over 16 amino acids. CDR1 is MDHEN, CDR2 SYDVKM, per germline.